What follows are 22 T cell receptor beta chains derived from one specimen sequenced in a study of blood T cell repertoires in COVID-19 (dated by TCRdb to 2019 to 2021). Libraries were built with the immunoSEQ multiplex PCR assay. Entries here come from immuneACCESS through TCRdb and include only in-frame sequences with V and J called. Some clones fail to appear in such tables; in the studies checked, an unresolved V gene covers under half of the shortfall, and the cause of the remainder is unknown. This sample has around 380,000 clones in its table, and 81% of those were observed once. The ten largest clones add up to around 1.1% of the sample. Material: peripheral blood. Source of these receptors: a human donor with acute or convalescent COVID-19. The donor label of this sample is uncertain.

This clone came up once. The chain carries TRBV11-2 and TRBJ1-2; tentative D call: TRBD1 (6 bases). Germline V CDR1 and CDR2: SGHAT, FQNNGV. The V and J ends lost 5 bases and 8 bases respectively, with 18 bases between them. This CDR3 is built from 14 residues. The CDR3 loop is CASSPSTGLRGYTF. The CDR3 coding sequence is TGTGCCAGCAGCCCTTCGACAGGACTGAGGGGCTACACCTTC.

The chain links TRBV14 to TRBJ1-6, with a tentative D call TRBD1 (5 bases). Trimming took off 5 bases at V and 4 bases at J, with 12 bases between the two ends. The CDR3 contains 15 residues. Germline CDR1 SGHDN, CDR2 FVKESK. CDR3 region: CASSYAGWYNSPLHF. Written as DNA, the CDR3 is TGTGCCAGCAGCTACGCAGGGTGGTATAATTCACCCCTCCACTTT.

The V gene is TRBV19, the J gene TRBJ2-6; D call uncertain. The germline V gene encodes CDR1 LNHDA and CDR2 SQIVND (reference sequence). V was shortened by 7 bases and J by 4 bases, with 11 bases between the two germline ends. The CDR3 loop spans 14 amino acids. Here the CDR3 reads CASTDQAGANVLTF. As DNA, the CDR3 is TGTGCCAGTACCGACCAGGCCGGGGCCAACGTCCTGACTTTC.

CDR3 DNA sequence: TGTGCCAGCAGTGACAGTGAGCGACTTAATGAAAAACTGTTTTTT. It is translated as CASSDSERLNEKLFF. This rearrangement joins TRBV6-1 to TRBJ1-4; unclear D gene. Germline lookup yields CDR1 MNHNS and CDR2 SASEGT. V lost 3 bases to trimming and J lost 4 bases, with 12 bases between them. The CDR3 has 15 residues.

The chain links TRBV30 to TRBJ1-2, with D possibly TRBD1 on 6 matching bases. The germline gives CDR1 GTSNPN, CDR2 SVGIG (reference sequence). V was pared by 2 bases and J by 8 bases, with 9 bases between. The CDR3 spans 11 residues. In DNA form, the CDR3 reads TGTGCCTGGAGTTCAGGGGCCGGCTACACCTTC. Translating gives CAWSSGAGYTF.

CDR3: CASSFTGQGAYNEQFF. Written as DNA, the CDR3 is TGTGCCAGCAGTTTTACGGGACAGGGGGCGTACAATGAGCAGTTCTTC. This chain uses TRBV6-5 with TRBJ2-1, with 12 nucleotides matching TRBD1. Looked up from germline, CDR1 is MNHEY and CDR2 is SVGAGI. The CDR3 is 16 residues long. Losses at the gene ends were 4 bases for V and 4 bases for J; bases not matched to a gene: 5.

In its sample, this clone was seen a few times. This sequence joins TRBV7-2 and TRBJ1-2; D remains unclear. The CDR3 covers 12 residues. CDR1 is SGHTA, CDR2 FQGNSA, per germline. Between the trimmed V and J ends, which lost 0 bases and 14 bases, there was a span of 13 bases. The CDR3 sequence is CASSLALGLRTF. CDR3 bases: TGTGCCAGCAGCTTAGCGCTGGGCCTACGGACCTTC.

V gene TRBV4-1 combines with J gene TRBJ1-5; no clear D. V was clipped by 0 bases and J by 12 bases, with 18 bases between them. The CDR3 totals 15 residues. Germline CDR1 MGHRA, CDR2 YSYEKL. The CDR3 DNA sequence: TGCGCCAGCAGCCAAGAGGCGAGGGCACCGAGGCTCCAGCATTTT. It translates to CASSQEARAPRLQHF.

The chain couples TRBV4-1 to TRBJ2-5, with 9 bases that match TRBD1. This CDR3 region has 16 residues. Germline V gives CDR1 MGHRA, CDR2 YSYEKL. Trimming at V came to 4 bases and at J to 2 bases, leaving 8 bases not matched to a gene. This CDR3 is CASSPDRGNIQETQYF. The CDR3 DNA follows: TGCGCCAGCAGCCCGGACAGGGGAAATATTCAAGAGACCCAGTACTTC.

V is TRBV9 and J is TRBJ2-3; weak D call: TRBD2 (6 bases). CDR3 length equals 19 residues. CDR1 is SGDLS, CDR2 YYNGEE, per germline. The V gene lost 0 bases and the J gene lost 2 bases, with 22 bases spanning the gap. DNA of the CDR3: TGTGCCAGCAGCGTAGGCCCCGGGGGAAGACCCCCCTACACAGATACGCAGTATTTT. Amino acids: CASSVGPGGRPPYTDTQYF.

The chain carries TRBV27 and TRBJ2-4, with TRBD1 identical over 8 bases. V shed 10 bases and J 3 bases; nucleotides not matched to a gene: 8. The CDR3 runs 14 residues. CDR1 is MNHEY, CDR2 SMNVEV, per germline (reference sequence). The CDR3: CATDRGRHKNIQYF. Here the CDR3 DNA reads TGTGCCACCGACAGGGGTAGGCACAAAAACATTCAGTACTTC.

The chain couples TRBV28 to TRBJ1-5, with D tentatively TRBD1 (6 bases). The CDR3 is 16 amino acids. Germline lookup yields CDR1 MDHEN and CDR2 SYDVKM. V lost 2 bases to trimming and J lost 6 bases, with 17 bases between them. The DNA for the CDR3 is TGTGCCAGCAGTTTAGGGTTGGCGGGGGGCGGTCAGCCCCAGCATTTT. Translated, it gives CASSLGLAGGGQPQHF.

The rearrangement joins TRBV7-2 to TRBJ1-6; D remains ambiguous. V gave up 5 bases and J gave up 0 bases, with 8 bases separating them. The CDR3 loop spans 15 amino acids. Germline CDR1 is SGHTA and CDR2 is FQGNSA. The CDR3 region is CASSLRNSYNSPLHF. The CDR3 DNA reads as TGTGCCAGCAGCCTGCGAAACTCCTATAATTCACCCCTCCACTTT. Supplemented by reference TRBV7-2 and TRBJ1-6, the full variable domain reads GAGVSQSPSNKVTEKGKDVELRCDPISGHTALYWYRQSLGQGLEFLIYFQGNSAPDKSGLPSDRFSAERTGGSVSTLTIQRTQQEDSAVYLCASSLRNSYNSPLHFGNGTRLTVT.

This clone occurred a few times. V gene TRBV10-1 combines with J gene TRBJ1-4; D gene ambiguous. CDR1 and CDR2 (germline): WNHNN, SYGVQD (reference sequence). There are 9 residues in the CDR3. The CDR3 spells CGREEKLFF. The CDR3 nucleotides read TGCGGGAGAGAGGAAAAACTGTTTTTT.

Concerning this clone itself: This sample includes further DNA sequences coding for the same CDR3. The CDR3 nucleotides read TGTGCCATCAGTGAGTCTCTCAGGGGGACAGATACGCAGTATTTT. It yields the protein CAISESLRGTDTQYF. The chain recombines TRBV10-3 with TRBJ2-3; 7 bases are a match to TRBD1. CDR1 ENHRY and CDR2 SYGVKD come from the germline V gene. The V segment lost 0 bases and the J segment 3 bases; nucleotides outside the gene matches: 3. This CDR3 contains 15 residues.

The chain carries TRBV27 and TRBJ1-4, with TRBD1 matching 9 bases. Germline loops: CDR1 MNHEY, CDR2 SMNVEV (reference sequence). CDR3 size: 16 residues. The trim removed 4 bases at V and 7 bases at J, leaving 10 bases unmatched. The CDR3 DNA follows: TGTGCCAGCAGTTCTTTATTACAGGGGGCAGGTGAAAAACTGTTTTTT. Protein product: CASSSLLQGAGEKLFF.

The genes are TRBV5-5 and TRBJ1-6; 9 nucleotides match TRBD1. V trimming: 4 bases; J trimming: 7 bases; junction bases outside the gene matches: 6. CDR3 length equals 15 residues. CDR1 is SGHKS and CDR2 is YYEKEE in the germline V gene (reference sequence). The DNA for the CDR3 is TGTGCCAGCAGCCCTGCCGGGACAGGGAATTCACCCCTCCACTTT. Protein: CASSPAGTGNSPLHF.

This rearrangement joins TRBV6-4 to TRBJ2-1; D remains ambiguous. The CDR3 sequence is 17 residues long. The V gene's germline CDR1 is MRHNA and CDR2 SNTAGT. V was clipped by 6 bases and J by 5 bases, with 23 bases between them. In DNA, the CDR3 is TGTGCCAGCAGCGACAAACCCTTCGAGGTAAGGAACAATGAGCAGTTCTTC. The encoded protein is CASSDKPFEVRNNEQFF.

This sequence joins TRBV24-1 and TRBJ1-3; no clear D gene. Trimming took off 7 bases at V and 0 bases at J, with 3 bases between the two ends. The CDR3 runs to 12 residues. CDR1 KGHDR and CDR2 SFDVKD come from the germline V gene. CDR3 nucleotide sequence: TGTGCCACCAGCTCCTCTGGAAACACCATATATTTT. This codes for CATSSSGNTIYF.

The chain links TRBV30 to TRBJ2-1, with D possibly TRBD2 on 6 matching bases. The CDR3 is made up of 11 amino acids. Germline V CDR1 and CDR2: GTSNPN, SVGIG (reference sequence). Trimming took off 0 bases at V and 12 bases at J, with 9 bases between the two ends. The CDR3 nucleotides read TGTGCCTGGAGTGTAGCGGGCAGGCAGTTCTTC. It encodes CAWSVAGRQFF.

The chain recombines TRBV5-8 with TRBJ2-3, with TRBD1 matching over 7 bases. CDR1 is SGHTS and CDR2 is YDEGEE in the germline V gene. The V and J ends lost 0 bases and 2 bases, in that order; junction bases with no gene match: 3. CDR3 length equals 15 residues. CDR3 nucleotides: TGTGCCAGCAGCTTGGGGACAGGTCTCACAGATACGCAGTATTTT. It codes for CASSLGTGLTDTQYF.

This rearrangement joins TRBV5-1 to TRBJ2-2; D gene uncertain. V lost 0 bases to trimming and J lost 3 bases, with 9 bases between them. Germline CDR1 and CDR2: SGHRS and YFSETQ. The CDR3 is 15 amino acids. The CDR3 DNA follows: TGCGCCAGCAGCTTGGGAAACGCGTACACCGGGGAGCTGTTTTTT. Translated: CASSLGNAYTGELFF. Drawing the rest from reference TRBV5-1 and TRBJ2-2, the complete variable domain is KAGVTQTPRYLIKTRGQQVTLSCSPISGHRSVSWYQQTPGQGLQFLFEYFSETQRNKGNFPGRFSGRQFSNSRSEMNVSTLELGDSALYLCASSLGNAYTGELFFGEGSRLTVL.